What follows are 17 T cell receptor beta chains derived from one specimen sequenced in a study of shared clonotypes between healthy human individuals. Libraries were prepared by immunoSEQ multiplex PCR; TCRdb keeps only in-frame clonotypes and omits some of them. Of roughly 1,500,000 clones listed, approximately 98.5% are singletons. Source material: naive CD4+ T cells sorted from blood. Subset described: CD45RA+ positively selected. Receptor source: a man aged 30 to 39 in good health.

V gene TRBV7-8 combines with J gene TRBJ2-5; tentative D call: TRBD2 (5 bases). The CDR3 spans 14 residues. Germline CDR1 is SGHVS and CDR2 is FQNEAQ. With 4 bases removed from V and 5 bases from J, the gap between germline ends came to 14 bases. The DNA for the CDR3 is TGTGCCAGCAGCTCCAGGAGCGGAAGGGAGACCCAGTACTTC. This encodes CASSSRSGRETQYF.

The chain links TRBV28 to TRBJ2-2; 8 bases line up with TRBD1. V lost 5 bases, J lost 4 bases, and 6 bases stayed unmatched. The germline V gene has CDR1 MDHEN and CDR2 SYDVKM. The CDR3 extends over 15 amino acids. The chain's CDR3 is CASSNRTGFTGELFF. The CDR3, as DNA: TGTGCCAGCAGTAACCGGACAGGGTTCACCGGGGAGCTGTTTTTT.

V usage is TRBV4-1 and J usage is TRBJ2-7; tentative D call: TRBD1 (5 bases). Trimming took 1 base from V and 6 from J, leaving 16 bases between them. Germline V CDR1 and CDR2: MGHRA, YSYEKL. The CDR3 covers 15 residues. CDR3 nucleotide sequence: TGCGCCAGCAGCCAAGTCCCGACGACAGTAGGCGAGCAGTACTTC. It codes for CASSQVPTTVGEQYF.

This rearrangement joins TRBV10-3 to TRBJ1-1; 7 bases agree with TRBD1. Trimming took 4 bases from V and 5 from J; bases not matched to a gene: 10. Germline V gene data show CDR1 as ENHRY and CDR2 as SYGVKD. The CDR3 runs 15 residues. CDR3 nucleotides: TGTGCCATCAGTGCAACAGGGGAGGGGAATACTGAAGCTTTCTTT. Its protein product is CAISATGEGNTEAFF.

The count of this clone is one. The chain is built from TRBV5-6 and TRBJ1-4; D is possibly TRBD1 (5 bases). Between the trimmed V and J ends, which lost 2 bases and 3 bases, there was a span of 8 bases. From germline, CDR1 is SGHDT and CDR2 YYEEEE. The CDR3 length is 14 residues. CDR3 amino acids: CASSFMGPNEKLFF. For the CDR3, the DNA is TGTGCCAGCAGCTTCATGGGACCTAATGAAAAACTGTTTTTT.

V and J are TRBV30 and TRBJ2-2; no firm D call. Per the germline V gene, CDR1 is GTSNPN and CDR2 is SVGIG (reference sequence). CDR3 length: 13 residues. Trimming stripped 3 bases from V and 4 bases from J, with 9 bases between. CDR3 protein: CAWRPLGTGELFF. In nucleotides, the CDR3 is TGTGCCTGGAGACCGCTCGGCACCGGGGAGCTGTTTTTT.

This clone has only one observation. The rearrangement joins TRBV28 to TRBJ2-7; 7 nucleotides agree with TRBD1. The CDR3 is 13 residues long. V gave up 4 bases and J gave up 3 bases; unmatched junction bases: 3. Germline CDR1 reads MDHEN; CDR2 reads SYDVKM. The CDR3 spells CASSYGDSYEQYF. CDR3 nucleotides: TGTGCCAGCAGTTATGGGGACAGCTACGAGCAGTACTTC.

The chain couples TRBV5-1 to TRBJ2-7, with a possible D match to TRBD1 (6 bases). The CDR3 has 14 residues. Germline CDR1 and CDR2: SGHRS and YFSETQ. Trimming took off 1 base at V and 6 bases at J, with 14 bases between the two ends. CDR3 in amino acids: CASSLRDKESEQYF. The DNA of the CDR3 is TGCGCCAGCAGCTTGAGGGACAAGGAGTCCGAGCAGTACTTC.

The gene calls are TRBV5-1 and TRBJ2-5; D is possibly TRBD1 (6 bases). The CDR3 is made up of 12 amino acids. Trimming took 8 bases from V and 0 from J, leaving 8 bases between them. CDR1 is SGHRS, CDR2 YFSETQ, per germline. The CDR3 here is CASRDNQETQYF. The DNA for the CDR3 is TGCGCCAGTCGGGACAACCAAGAGACCCAGTACTTC. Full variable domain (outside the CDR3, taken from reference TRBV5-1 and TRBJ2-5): KAGVTQTPRYLIKTRGQQVTLSCSPISGHRSVSWYQQTPGQGLQFLFEYFSETQRNKGNFPGRFSGRQFSNSRSEMNVSTLELGDSALYLCASRDNQETQYFGPGTRLLVL.

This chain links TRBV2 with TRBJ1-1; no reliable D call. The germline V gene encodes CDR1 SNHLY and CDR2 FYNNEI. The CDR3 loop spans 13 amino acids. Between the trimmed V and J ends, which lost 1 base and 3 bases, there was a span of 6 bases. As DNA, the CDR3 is TGTGCCAGCAGTGAAGGGCAATACACTGAAGCTTTCTTT. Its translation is CASSEGQYTEAFF.

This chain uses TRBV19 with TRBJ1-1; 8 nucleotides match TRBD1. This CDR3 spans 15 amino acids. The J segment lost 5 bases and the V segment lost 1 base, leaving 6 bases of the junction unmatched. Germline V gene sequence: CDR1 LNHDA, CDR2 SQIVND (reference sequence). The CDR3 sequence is CASSIGRTGTTEAFF. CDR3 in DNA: TGTGCCAGTAGTATAGGCCGGACAGGGACTACTGAAGCTTTCTTT. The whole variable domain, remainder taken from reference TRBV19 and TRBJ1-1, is DGGITQSPKYLFRKEGQNVTLSCEQNLNHDAMYWYRQDPGQGLRLIYYSQIVNDFQKGDIAEGYSVSREKKESFPLTVTSAQKNPTAFYLCASSIGRTGTTEAFFGQGTRLTVV.

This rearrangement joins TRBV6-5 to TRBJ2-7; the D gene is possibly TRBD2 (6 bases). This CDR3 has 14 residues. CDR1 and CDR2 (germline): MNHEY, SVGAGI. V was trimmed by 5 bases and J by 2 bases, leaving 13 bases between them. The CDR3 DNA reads TGTGCCAGCAGTCTCCGGGACTTAACCTACGAGCAGTACTTC. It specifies CASSLRDLTYEQYF.

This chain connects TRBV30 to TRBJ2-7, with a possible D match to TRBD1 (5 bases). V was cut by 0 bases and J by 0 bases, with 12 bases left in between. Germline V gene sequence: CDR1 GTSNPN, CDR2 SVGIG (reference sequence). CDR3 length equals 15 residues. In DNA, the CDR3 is TGTGCCTGGAGTGTAGGGGCTAGGAGCTCCTACGAGCAGTACTTC. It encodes CAWSVGARSSYEQYF.

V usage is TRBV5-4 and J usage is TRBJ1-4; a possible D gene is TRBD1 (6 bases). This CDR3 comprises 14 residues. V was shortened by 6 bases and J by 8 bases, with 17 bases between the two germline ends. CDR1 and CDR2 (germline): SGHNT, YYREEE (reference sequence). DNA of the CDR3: TGTGCCAGCACTCCGTCGGGGGCTCGGGAAAAACTGTTTTTT. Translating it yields CASTPSGAREKLFF.

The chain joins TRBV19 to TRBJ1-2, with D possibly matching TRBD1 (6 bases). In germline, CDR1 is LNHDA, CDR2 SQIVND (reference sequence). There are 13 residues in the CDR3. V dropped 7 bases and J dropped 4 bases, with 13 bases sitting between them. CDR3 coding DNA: TGTGCCAGTAACCTTGGACAGAGCTATGGCTACACCTTC. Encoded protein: CASNLGQSYGYTF.

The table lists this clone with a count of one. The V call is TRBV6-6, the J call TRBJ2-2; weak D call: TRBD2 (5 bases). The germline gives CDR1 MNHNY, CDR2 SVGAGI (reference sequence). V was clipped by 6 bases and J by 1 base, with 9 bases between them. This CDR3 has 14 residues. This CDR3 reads CASRGSGNTGELFF. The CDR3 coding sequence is TGTGCCAGCAGGGGGAGCGGGAACACCGGGGAGCTGTTTTTT.

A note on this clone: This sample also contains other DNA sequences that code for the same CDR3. CDR3 amino acids: CASSSGLAGVGETQYF. CDR3 coding DNA: TGCGCCAGCAGCTCCGGACTAGCGGGAGTTGGGGAGACCCAGTACTTC. The chain has TRBV5-1 and TRBJ2-5, with TRBD2 matching over 13 bases. J gave up 5 bases and V 3 bases, and 7 bases lay outside the gene matches. Germline V gives CDR1 SGHRS, CDR2 YFSETQ. The CDR3 is 16 residues long.